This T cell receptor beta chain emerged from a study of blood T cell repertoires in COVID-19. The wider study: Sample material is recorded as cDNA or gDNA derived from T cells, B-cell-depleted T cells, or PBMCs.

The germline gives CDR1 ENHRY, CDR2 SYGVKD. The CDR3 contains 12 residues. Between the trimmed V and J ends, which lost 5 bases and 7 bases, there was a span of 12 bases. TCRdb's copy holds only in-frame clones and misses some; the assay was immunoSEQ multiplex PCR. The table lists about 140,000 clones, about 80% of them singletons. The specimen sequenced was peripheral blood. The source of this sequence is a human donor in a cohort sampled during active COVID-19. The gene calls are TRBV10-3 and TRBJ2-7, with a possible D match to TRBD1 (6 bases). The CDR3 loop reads CAISPDRGEQYF. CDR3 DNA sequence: TGTGCCATCAGTCCGGACAGAGGGGAGCAGTACTTC.